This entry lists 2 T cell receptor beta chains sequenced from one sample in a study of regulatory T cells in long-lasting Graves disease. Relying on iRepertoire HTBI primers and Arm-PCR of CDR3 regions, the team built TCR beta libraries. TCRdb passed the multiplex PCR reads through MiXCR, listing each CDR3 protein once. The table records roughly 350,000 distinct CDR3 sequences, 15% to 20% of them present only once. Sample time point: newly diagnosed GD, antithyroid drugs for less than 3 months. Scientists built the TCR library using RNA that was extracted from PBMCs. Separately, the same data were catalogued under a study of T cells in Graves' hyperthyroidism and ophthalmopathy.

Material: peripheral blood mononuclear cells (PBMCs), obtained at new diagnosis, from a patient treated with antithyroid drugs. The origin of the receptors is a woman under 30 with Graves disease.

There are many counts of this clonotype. In DNA, the CDR3 is TGTGCCAGCAGTGCCCGGACGATCTCCTATGGCTACACCTTC. Its protein product is CASSARTISYGYTF. The chain recombines TRBV2 with TRBJ1-2; D is unclear. This CDR3 comprises 14 residues. Germline V CDR1 and CDR2: SNHLY, FYNNEI. Between the trimmed V and J ends, which lost 4 bases and 4 bases, there was a span of 13 bases.

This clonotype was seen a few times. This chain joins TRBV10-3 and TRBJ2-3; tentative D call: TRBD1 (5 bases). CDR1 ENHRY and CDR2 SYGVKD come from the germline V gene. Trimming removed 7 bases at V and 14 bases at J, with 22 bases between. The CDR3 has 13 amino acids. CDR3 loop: CAIKSLPGHLTYF. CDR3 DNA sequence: TGTGCCATCAAGTCCTTGCCAGGACATTTAACGTATTTT.